This TCR beta chain was identified in a study of monozygotic twins with inflammatory bowel disease. This CDR3 has 15 amino acids. CDR1 SGHDN and CDR2 FVKESK come from the germline V gene. TCR libraries each used about 3.5 ug of total RNA. Following a re-call of the 5' RACE reads, TCRdb has one entry per CDR3 protein and lacks DNA. The sample data list approximately 330,000 distinct CDR3 sequences. The receptor comes from a human donor with ulcerative colitis or Crohn's disease, or a healthy co-twin of an affected twin (not recorded which). The sample was blood. The chain uses TRBV14 and TRBJ2-2; TCRdb returns TRBD2, unconfirmable since there is no DNA. The CDR3 spells CASSQDWGGTGELFF.